This TCR beta chain is from a study of blood T cell repertoires in COVID-19. Per the authors' pipeline: Amplified reference gene primers provided the basis for estimating nucleated cell counts. Produced via immunoSEQ multiplex PCR; TCRdb's table is partial and in-frame only. Clone size and the V and J calls come from that table; the DNA yielded D and trimming. Found here are around 130,000 clones, around 85% of them singletons; the top ten hold around 17%. V was pared by 0 bases and J by 2 bases, with 3 bases of the junction left unmatched. The CDR3 extends over 15 amino acids. Germline CDR1 reads SGHRS; CDR2 reads YFSETQ.

This sequence joins TRBV5-1 and TRBJ2-5; 8 bases fit TRBD1. This clonotype was sampled from a woman aged 50 to 60 who had recovered from COVID-19. Sequenced: peripheral blood. CDR3 sequence: CASSLDGTGQETQYF. CDR3 DNA sequence: TGCGCCAGCAGCTTGGATGGGACAGGACAAGAGACCCAGTACTTC.